This entry features one TCR beta chain sequence. What it recognizes is unknown. This sample was included in a study of T cell responses to AZD1222 COVID-19 vaccine. Study-wide results and caveats: Most donors were white British, females outnumbered males, and clonal diversity was possibly underestimated. The CD4 TCRs associated with vaccination extended across spike and predominated at 160-218 and 743-854. Reports say nearly half of spike-specific TCRs go after unmutated variant regions. Samples come after the peak T cell response, not at day 14.

The repertoire was sequenced with immunoSEQ multiplex PCR; TCRdb's copy has only in-frame clones and lacks some. This table holds 92,000 or so clones, approximately 89% found once. CDR3 length equals 15 residues. Trimming removed 4 bases from V and 7 bases from J, with 20 bases in between. Per the germline V gene, CDR1 is SGHKS and CDR2 is YYEKEE (reference sequence). The chain joins TRBV5-5 to TRBJ2-5; D possibly corresponds to TRBD1 (5 bases). The TCR comes from an adult who received the AZD1222 COVID-19 vaccine. The source material was peripheral blood, sampled 28 days after the second AZD1222 dose. In nucleotides, the CDR3 is TGTGCCAGCAGCCCAGGGCGGCTGGATTTTCGGACCCAGTACTTC. Protein sequence: CASSPGRLDFRTQYF.